One sample yielded the 31 T cell receptor beta chains listed below, sequenced in a study of T cells in Graves' hyperthyroidism and ophthalmopathy. Using RNA transcripts as the source, TCR beta CDR3 regions were amplified. When the TCR CDR3 underwent first-round RT-PCR, the HTBI primer set was used. TCRdb fed the multiplex PCR reads into MiXCR, producing one record per CDR3 protein. The profile shows about 270,000 distinct CDR3 sequences, about 25% of them singletons. Source material: blood. These receptors all come from a woman in her forties with Graves' ophthalmopathy.

The chain uses TRBV11-1 and TRBJ2-5; TRBD2 is a possible D gene (6 bases). Germline CDR1 is SGHAT and CDR2 is FQDESV (reference sequence). The length of the CDR3 is 17 residues. V was clipped by 4 bases and J by 4 bases, with 22 bases between them. DNA of the CDR3: TGTGCCAGCAGCTCACAGCACACTGCGGCGGGAATAGAGACCCAGTACTTC. As protein: CASSSQHTAAGIETQYF.

This clonotype was observed a handful of times. The chain links TRBV6-1 to TRBJ2-7; 8 bases are a match to TRBD2. CDR3 length equals 14 residues. CDR1 is MNHNS and CDR2 is SASEGT in the germline V gene. The V and J ends lost 7 bases and 4 bases, in that order; junction bases with no gene match: 9. The CDR3, as DNA: TGTGCCAGCACCCAAGGGACTAGGGGATACGAGCAGTACTTC. Translated: CASTQGTRGYEQYF.

This clonotype was recorded many times. The chain uses TRBV20-1 and TRBJ2-2; D is possibly TRBD2 (6 bases). This CDR3 comprises 16 residues. Germline V lookup: CDR1 DFQATT, CDR2 SNEGSKA (reference sequence). Trimming removed 0 bases at V and 4 bases at J, with 15 bases between. The chain's CDR3 is CSARDWSGASTGELFF. DNA for the CDR3: TGCAGTGCTAGAGATTGGTCGGGAGCGTCCACCGGGGAGCTGTTTTTT.

This clonotype was seen many times. The J gene is TRBJ1-5, the V gene TRBV6-1, with D perhaps matching TRBD1 (6 bases). The germline V gene encodes CDR1 MNHNS and CDR2 SASEGT. The CDR3 contains 14 residues. V was shortened by 4 bases and J by 5 bases, with 12 bases between the two germline ends. CDR3 protein: CASSGGPGDQPQHF. The CDR3 DNA is TGTGCCAGCAGTGGGGGGCCGGGGGATCAGCCCCAGCATTTT.

This clonotype has only a few counts. V is TRBV12-3 or TRBV12-4 and J is TRBJ1-2; D might be TRBD1 (6 bases). Trimming cost V 3 bases and J 2 bases, with 16 bases left between them. The length of the CDR3 is 16 residues. In DNA, the CDR3 is TGTGCCAGCAGTTTTGTCGGGGGGCAGACCAACTATGGCTACACCTTC. This sequence encodes CASSFVGGQTNYGYTF.

This clonotype was seen ten or more times. The chain couples TRBV28 to TRBJ1-2, with D perhaps TRBD1 (6 bases). Per germline, CDR1 MDHEN and CDR2 SYDVKM. This CDR3 contains 14 residues. Trimming pared 3 bases from V and 4 bases from J, leaving 12 bases between. The CDR3 nucleotides are TGTGCCAGCAGTTTGAGAGGGGGAGCCTATGGCTACACCTTC. Its protein is CASSLRGGAYGYTF.

This clonotype was recorded at least ten times. The chain is built from TRBV7-2 and TRBJ1-2; the D gene is possibly TRBD1 (5 bases). CDR3 size: 14 residues. CDR1 is SGHTA and CDR2 is FQGNSA in the germline V gene. Trimming removed 3 bases at V and 3 bases at J, with 11 bases between. The CDR3 here is CASSFSGPDYGYTF. The CDR3, as DNA: TGTGCCAGCAGCTTTTCGGGACCGGACTATGGCTACACCTTC.

In its sample, this clonotype was seen many times. The J gene is TRBJ1-1, the V gene TRBV6-1; maybe TRBD1 (6 bases). The length of the CDR3 is 15 residues. Looked up from germline, CDR1 is MNHNS and CDR2 is SASEGT. V shed 7 bases and J shed 4 bases, with 19 bases lying between them. DNA for the CDR3: TGTGCCAGCAATGCCGGACAGATCCCCAGCACTGAAGCTTTCTTT. Protein: CASNAGQIPSTEAFF.

To note about this clonotype: A read error may explain this, as a much larger clone is one base away. In this CDR3 the conserved last residue, phenylalanine or tryptophan, is missing, so a read error is likely. The chain employs TRBV7-4 and TRBJ1-3; D unresolved. The CDR3 consists of 13 residues. The germline V gene has CDR1 SGHVT and CDR2 SQSDAQ. V was shortened by 2 bases and J by 3 bases, with 5 bases between the two germline ends. CDR3 coding DNA: TGTGCCAGCAGCTTAATATGTGGAAACACCATATATCTT. This codes for CASSLICGNTIYL.

This clonotype was detected many times. CDR3 protein: CSAPGTSGTEQYF. CDR3 DNA sequence: TGCAGTGCTCCCGGGACTAGCGGGACCGAGCAGTACTTC. The chain carries TRBV20-1 and TRBJ2-7; 13 positions match TRBD2. The CDR3 spans 13 residues. Looked up from germline, CDR1 is DFQATT and CDR2 is SNEGSKA (reference sequence). The junction had 4 bases not matched to a gene; V was cut back by 5 bases and J by 6 bases.

This clonotype was detected ten times or more. The gene calls are TRBV14 and TRBJ1-1; D is possibly TRBD1 (6 bases). The CDR3 has 15 residues. V shed 4 bases and J shed 0 bases, with 12 bases lying between them. Germline V lookup: CDR1 SGHDN, CDR2 FVKESK. The CDR3 spells CASSPRTEMNTEAFF. The CDR3 nucleotides are TGTGCCAGCAGCCCCCGGACAGAAATGAACACTGAAGCTTTCTTT.

This clonotype was counted at least ten times. The chain links TRBV28 to TRBJ2-7; 8 positions agree with TRBD2. V lost 5 bases to trimming and J lost 0 bases; unmatched junction nucleotides: 12. The CDR3 length is 17 residues. Germline CDR1 MDHEN, CDR2 SYDVKM. Written as DNA, the CDR3 is TGTGCCAGCAGTGCCCCACCGGCGGGAGGTCACTCCTACGAGCAGTACTTC. The encoded protein is CASSAPPAGGHSYEQYF.

The chain employs TRBV6-2 or TRBV6-3 and TRBJ1-1; D perhaps matches TRBD1 (6 bases). Germline CDR1 MNHEY, CDR2 SVGEGT. Trimming shortened V by 6 bases and J by 5 bases, and 16 bases separated the two germline ends. The length of the CDR3 is 14 residues. The CDR3 sequence: CASSTRGARTEAFF. The CDR3 DNA is TGTGCCAGCAGCACAAGGGGGGCGCGGACTGAAGCTTTCTTT.

Only a few counts were recorded for this clonotype. The rearrangement uses TRBV6-1 and TRBJ2-5, with 7 bases matching TRBD1. There are 16 residues in the CDR3. V trimming: 2 bases; J trimming: 0 bases; junction bases outside the gene matches: 6. The germline gives CDR1 MNHNS, CDR2 SASEGT. The CDR3 region has the DNA TGTGCCAGCAGTGAATGGGGACAGTTGTACCAAGAGACCCAGTACTTC. Amino acid sequence: CASSEWGQLYQETQYF.

V is TRBV7-9 and J is TRBJ2-5; no reliable D call. The CDR3 sequence is 16 residues long. The germline V gene encodes CDR1 SEHNR and CDR2 FQNEAQ (reference sequence). The V end was cut by 5 bases, the J end by 4 bases, with 20 bases between. CDR3 amino acids: CASSPLVGRFAETQYF. In DNA, the CDR3 is TGTGCCAGCAGCCCGCTGGTTGGGCGGTTCGCAGAGACCCAGTACTTC.

In its sample, this clonotype was seen many times. V is TRBV28 and J is TRBJ1-1, with TRBD1 identical over 8 bases. CDR3 length: 14 amino acids. Germline V lookup: CDR1 MDHEN, CDR2 SYDVKM. Losses at the gene ends were 5 bases for V and 9 bases for J; bases not matched to a gene: 11. This chain's CDR3 is CASSLPPGQEKAFF. The CDR3 DNA follows: TGTGCCAGCAGTCTCCCCCCGGGACAGGAGAAAGCTTTCTTT.

This clonotype was detected many times. The rearrangement joins TRBV28 to TRBJ2-7; maybe TRBD2 (5 bases). The CDR3 has 12 amino acids. The germline gives CDR1 MDHEN, CDR2 SYDVKM. V was pared by 11 bases and J by 4 bases, with 15 bases between. CDR3 amino acids: CASNGSGYEQYF. The CDR3 region has the DNA TGTGCCTCCAACGGTTCGGGATACGAGCAGTACTTC.

The chain carries TRBV14 and TRBJ1-1, with 10 bases aligning to TRBD1. The CDR3 sequence is 17 residues long. Germline V CDR1 and CDR2: SGHDN, FVKESK. Losses at the gene ends were 4 bases for V and 9 bases for J; bases not matched to a gene: 17. The CDR3 is CASSLLGGTGEYRKAFF. CDR3 coding DNA: TGTGCCAGCAGCCTCCTAGGAGGGACAGGGGAGTATAGAAAAGCTTTCTTT.

This clonotype came up a few times. The chain employs TRBV28 and TRBJ2-7; 10 nucleotides line up with TRBD2. Germline V gene data show CDR1 as MDHEN and CDR2 as SYDVKM. The CDR3 runs 14 residues. V was pared by 7 bases and J by 6 bases, with 9 bases of the junction left unmatched. The CDR3 loop is CASIQAGGPGEQYF. In DNA, the CDR3 is TGTGCCAGCATCCAAGCGGGAGGGCCGGGCGAGCAGTACTTC.

This clonotype has more than one count but fewer than ten. The J gene is TRBJ1-1, the V gene TRBV7-2; TRBD1 agrees at 10 bases. Germline CDR1 SGHTA, CDR2 FQGNSA. Germline trimming cut 5 bases from V and 3 bases from J; bases unmatched to any gene: 6. The CDR3 has 15 amino acids. The CDR3 nucleotides are TGTGCCAGCAGCCAACGGGACAGGGGTGACACTGAAGCTTTCTTT. The encoded protein is CASSQRDRGDTEAFF.

This clonotype was seen ten or more times. The chain combines TRBV10-3 with TRBJ2-7; 9 bases are shared with TRBD2. Germline V gene lookup returns CDR1 ENHRY and CDR2 SYGVKD. The ends lost 7 bases at V and 3 bases at J; junction bases unmatched: 7. The CDR3 runs 14 residues. CDR3 region: CAIKSQAGGYEQYF. CDR3 nucleotides: TGTGCCATCAAGAGTCAAGCGGGAGGCTACGAGCAGTACTTC.

This clonotype was seen repeatedly, ten times or more. The genes are TRBV19 and TRBJ2-4; TRBD2 matches 15 bases. Per the germline V gene, CDR1 is LNHDA and CDR2 is SQIVND (reference sequence). The junction had 3 bases not matched to a gene; V was cut back by 9 bases and J by 0 bases. The CDR3 contains 16 residues. The CDR3 here is CARTGLAGGAKNIQYF. For the CDR3, the DNA is TGTGCCAGGACGGGACTAGCGGGAGGAGCCAAAAACATTCAGTACTTC.

This clonotype was counted many times. This chain links TRBV14 with TRBJ2-7; TRBD2 aligns across 11 bases. The V gene's germline CDR1 is SGHDN and CDR2 FVKESK. The CDR3 loop spans 15 amino acids. The V segment lost 4 bases and the J segment 2 bases; nucleotides outside the gene matches: 4. As DNA, the CDR3 is TGTGCCAGCAGCCGGACTAGCGGGCTTACCTACGAGCAGTACTTC. Translating gives CASSRTSGLTYEQYF.

The table lists this clonotype with a count of one. The gene calls are TRBV11-2 and TRBJ1-6; D is unresolved. The CDR3 is made up of 13 amino acids. Germline lookup yields CDR1 SGHAT and CDR2 FQNNGV. Deletions cut 6 bases from V and 0 bases from J, with 3 bases between. CDR3 loop: CASRSSYNSPLHF. CDR3 nucleotides: TGTGCCAGCAGGAGCTCCTATAATTCACCCCTCCACTTT.

This clonotype appeared many times. The chain carries TRBV7-3 and TRBJ2-7, with TRBD1 matching over 9 bases. The CDR3 totals 14 residues. The germline gives CDR1 SGHTA, CDR2 FQGTGA. With 3 bases clipped from V and 3 bases from J, the junction kept 3 bases outside the gene matches. CDR3 nucleotides: TGTGCCAGCAGCTTTGGACAGGGGATCTACGAGCAGTACTTC. Translating gives CASSFGQGIYEQYF.

Concerning this clonotype: A much larger clone differs by one base, so this may be a read error. This rearrangement joins TRBV28 to TRBJ1-5; a possible D gene is TRBD1 (6 bases). Germline-derived CDR1 and CDR2 are MDHEN and SYDVKM. This CDR3 is built from 13 residues. The CDR3 bases are TGTGCCAGCACCAGGGGTGGCAATCAGTCCCAGCCTTTT. Translation gives CASTRGGNQSQPF.

Many counts were recorded for this clonotype. CDR3 residues: CASSRSGDTQYF. The DNA of the CDR3 is TGTGCCAGCAGCCGAAGCGGAGATACGCAGTATTTT. The chain joins TRBV5-5 to TRBJ2-3, with D perhaps TRBD2 (5 bases). V shed 4 bases and J shed 5 bases, with 8 bases lying between them. Germline CDR1 SGHKS, CDR2 YYEKEE (reference sequence). This CDR3 is 12 amino acids long. The whole variable domain, remainder taken from reference TRBV5-5 and TRBJ2-3, is DAGVTQSPTHLIKTRGQQVTLRCSPISGHKSVSWYQQVLGQGPQFIFQYYEKEERGRGNFPDRFSARQFPNYSSELNVNALLLGDSALYLCASSRSGDTQYFGPGTRLTVL.

A few counts support this clonotype. A read error may be the cause here, since a much bigger clone is one base away. The rearrangement links TRBV20-1 to TRBJ2-7; no clear D gene. The CDR3 covers 13 residues. CDR1 is DFQATT and CDR2 is SNEGSKA in the germline V gene (reference sequence). The V and J ends lost 1 base and 3 bases respectively, with 10 bases between them. The CDR3 loop is CSARGGIRYEQYF. Here the CDR3 DNA reads TGCAGTGCTAGAGGGGGTATCCGCTACGAGCAGTACTTC.

This clonotype was counted a few times. V gene TRBV5-1 combines with J gene TRBJ2-7; 7 positions match TRBD2. The germline gives CDR1 SGHRS, CDR2 YFSETQ. V shed 0 bases, J shed 0 bases, and the junction held 9 bases outside the gene matches. There are 17 residues in the CDR3. The CDR3 sequence: CASSLAMAGESSYEQYF. The CDR3, as DNA: TGCGCCAGCAGCTTGGCCATGGCGGGAGAGAGCTCCTACGAGCAGTACTTC. Variable domain in full (rest from reference TRBV5-1 and TRBJ2-7): KAGVTQTPRYLIKTRGQQVTLSCSPISGHRSVSWYQQTPGQGLQFLFEYFSETQRNKGNFPGRFSGRQFSNSRSEMNVSTLELGDSALYLCASSLAMAGESSYEQYFGPGTRLTVT.

The chain uses TRBV11-2 and TRBJ1-1; D is ambiguous. Germline V CDR1 and CDR2: SGHAT, FQNNGV. This CDR3 region has 14 residues. Trimming left V 5 bases short and J 1 base short, with 11 bases between. CDR3 DNA: TGTGCCAGCAGCCACGGACGGGGGAACACTGAAGCTTTCTTT. Translating gives CASSHGRGNTEAFF.

The sample holds many counts of this clonotype. The gene calls are TRBV20-1 and TRBJ2-7; maybe TRBD2 (6 bases). The CDR3 is 14 residues long. Germline loops: CDR1 DFQATT, CDR2 SNEGSKA (reference sequence). V was trimmed by 0 bases and J by 7 bases, leaving 16 bases between them. DNA of the CDR3: TGCAGTGCTAGAGATGCGGGACCGAGAGGGGAGCAGTACTTC. Its translation: CSARDAGPRGEQYF.